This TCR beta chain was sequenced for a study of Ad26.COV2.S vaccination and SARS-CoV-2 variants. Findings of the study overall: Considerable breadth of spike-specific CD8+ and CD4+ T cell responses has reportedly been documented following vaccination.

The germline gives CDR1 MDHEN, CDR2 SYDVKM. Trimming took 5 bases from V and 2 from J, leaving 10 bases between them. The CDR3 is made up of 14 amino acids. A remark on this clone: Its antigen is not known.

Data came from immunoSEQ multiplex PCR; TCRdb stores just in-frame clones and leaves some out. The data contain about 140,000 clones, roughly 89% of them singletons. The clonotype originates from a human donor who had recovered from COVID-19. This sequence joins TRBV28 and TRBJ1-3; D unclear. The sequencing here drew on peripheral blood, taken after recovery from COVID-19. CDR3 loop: CASSREDAGNTIYF. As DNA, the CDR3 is TGTGCCAGCAGTAGGGAGGACGCTGGAAACACCATATATTTT.